These 20 T cell receptor beta chains originate from one sample sequenced in a study of blood T cell repertoires in COVID-19. TCRdb's copy holds only in-frame clones and misses some; the assay was immunoSEQ multiplex PCR. The table has more than 250,000 clones, around nine tenths seen once. Input material: peripheral blood. Every receptor here comes from a man in his fifties or sixties with active or convalescent COVID-19.

The V gene is TRBV11-3, the J gene TRBJ2-5, with D perhaps matching TRBD2 (6 bases). This CDR3 has 15 amino acids. Germline V gene data show CDR1 as SGHNT and CDR2 as YENEEA. With 5 bases removed from V and 5 bases from J, the gap between germline ends came to 18 bases. The CDR3 spells CASSRSSAPAETQYF. The CDR3 nucleotides are TGTGCCAGCAGCCGTTCTAGCGCTCCAGCGGAGACCCAGTACTTC.

This chain connects TRBV7-9 to TRBJ2-1, with 10 bases identical to TRBD1. The CDR3 consists of 16 residues. The V gene's germline CDR1 is SEHNR and CDR2 FQNEAQ (reference sequence). Losses at the gene ends were 4 bases for V and 5 bases for J; bases not matched to a gene: 8. The CDR3 DNA reads TGTGCCAGCAGCTCCTCGTTGGGGACAGGGGACAATGAGCAGTTCTTC. Translation: CASSSSLGTGDNEQFF.

This chain joins TRBV19 and TRBJ2-2; possible D gene TRBD2, 5 bases. The V end lost 2 bases, the J end lost 1 base, and 5 bases lay between the germline ends. CDR1 is LNHDA, CDR2 SQIVND, per germline (reference sequence). The CDR3 runs to 14 residues. CDR3 sequence (DNA): TGTGCCAGTAGTATAACTAGGAACACCGGGGAGCTGTTTTTT. This codes for CASSITRNTGELFF.

This clone was found a few times. J is TRBJ1-2 and V is TRBV6-5; 7 bases are shared with TRBD1. Germline CDR1 is MNHEY and CDR2 is SVGAGI. After removal of 6 bases from V and 6 bases from J, the junction contained 7 bases not matched to a gene. This CDR3 region has 13 residues. CDR3 residues: CASRRQGGDGYTF. CDR3 nucleotide sequence: TGTGCCAGCAGAAGACAGGGCGGGGATGGCTACACCTTC.

CDR3 amino acids: CASSLRQARNTIYF. CDR3 DNA sequence: TGTGCCAGCAGTTTAAGACAGGCGCGAAACACCATATATTTT. This sequence joins TRBV28 and TRBJ1-3, with D possibly matching TRBD1 (6 bases). This CDR3 region has 14 residues. Germline values: CDR1 MDHEN, CDR2 SYDVKM. Trimming pared 2 bases from V and 5 bases from J, leaving 10 bases between.

J is TRBJ2-2 and V is TRBV15; 12 bases are shared with TRBD1. CDR1 LNHNV and CDR2 YYDKDF come from the germline V gene (reference sequence). The J segment lost 6 bases and the V segment lost 5 bases, leaving 7 bases of the junction unmatched. There are 16 residues in the CDR3. DNA for the CDR3: TGTGCCACCAGCCGCAGCCGGGACAGGGGGCCCGGGGAGCTGTTTTTT. Protein sequence: CATSRSRDRGPGELFF.

The rearrangement links TRBV27 to TRBJ2-1; TRBD1 might be the D (6 bases). The CDR3 spans 15 residues. The germline CDR1 and CDR2 sequences are MNHEY and SMNVEV (reference sequence). V gave up 4 bases and J gave up 9 bases, with 19 bases separating them. In DNA, the CDR3 is TGTGCCAGCAGTTCGAGGGGGATGGGAACGGGTGAGCAGTTCTTC. Translation gives CASSSRGMGTGEQFF.

The gene calls are TRBV7-6 and TRBJ2-1, with 8 bases identical to TRBD2. The CDR3 spans 15 residues. With V trimmed by 6 bases and J by 0 bases, 4 bases remained unmatched. Germline values: CDR1 SGHVS, CDR2 FNYEAQ. CDR3 in DNA: TGTGCCAGCAGACACAGCGGGAGCTCCTACAATGAGCAGTTCTTC. Its protein product is CASRHSGSSYNEQFF. Complete variable domain (other parts from reference TRBV7-6 and TRBJ2-1): GAGVSQSPRYKVTKRGQDVALRCDPISGHVSLYWYRQALGQGPEFLTYFNYEAQQDKSGLPNDRFSAERPEGSISTLTIQRTEQRDSAMYRCASRHSGSSYNEQFFGPGTRLTVL.

The V call is TRBV5-1, the J call TRBJ2-1; a possible D gene is TRBD2 (5 bases). CDR3 length equals 14 residues. The germline CDR1 and CDR2 sequences are SGHRS and YFSETQ. V lost 3 bases to trimming and J lost 8 bases, with 15 bases between them. As DNA, the CDR3 is TGCGCCAGCAGCTCGGCCGGGGATAGCGATGAGCAGTTCTTC. It encodes CASSSAGDSDEQFF. Filled out from reference TRBV5-1 and TRBJ2-1, the complete variable domain reads KAGVTQTPRYLIKTRGQQVTLSCSPISGHRSVSWYQQTPGQGLQFLFEYFSETQRNKGNFPGRFSGRQFSNSRSEMNVSTLELGDSALYLCASSSAGDSDEQFFGPGTRLTVL.

The chain employs TRBV6-5 and TRBJ2-7, with TRBD1 matching over 8 bases. V lost 8 bases to trimming and J lost 2 bases; unmatched junction nucleotides: 11. This CDR3 has 15 residues. The germline CDR1 and CDR2 sequences are MNHEY and SVGAGI. The CDR3 region has the DNA TGTGCCAGCCAACCGGCGGGACAGGCCACCTACGAGCAGTACTTC. Translating gives CASQPAGQATYEQYF.

The V gene is TRBV6-6, the J gene TRBJ1-1; TRBD1 matches 7 bases. V lost 6 bases to trimming and J lost 6 bases; unmatched junction nucleotides: 13. The CDR3 contains 15 residues. Germline CDR1 is MNHNY and CDR2 is SVGAGI (reference sequence). This CDR3 is CASSPEGGFIAEAFF. CDR3 nucleotide sequence: TGTGCCAGCAGCCCAGAAGGGGGCTTTATAGCTGAAGCTTTCTTT.

This clone has more than one count but fewer than ten. This rearrangement joins TRBV6-6 to TRBJ1-1, with D possibly matching TRBD1 (5 bases). The germline V and J ends were trimmed by 7 bases and 4 bases, with 19 bases remaining between them. CDR1 is MNHNY, CDR2 SVGAGI, per germline (reference sequence). The CDR3 contains 15 residues. The CDR3 region has the DNA TGTGCCAGCACCTTACGTGGGGCTCTGGGCACTGAAGCTTTCTTT. Residues: CASTLRGALGTEAFF.

The V gene is TRBV4-3, the J gene TRBJ1-1; TRBD1 matches at 7 bases. Germline CDR1 and CDR2: LGHNA and YSLEER. The J segment lost 1 base and the V segment lost 0 bases, leaving 5 bases of the junction unmatched. CDR3 length: 16 residues. In nucleotides, the CDR3 is TGCGCCAGCAGCCAAGAGACAGGGATACCGAACACTGAAGCTTTCTTT. Translated: CASSQETGIPNTEAFF.

V and J are TRBV27 and TRBJ1-1; TRBD1 might be the D (6 bases). With 3 bases removed from V and 4 bases from J, the gap between germline ends came to 15 bases. The CDR3 has 15 amino acids. Germline V gene sequence: CDR1 MNHEY, CDR2 SMNVEV (reference sequence). The CDR3 region is CASSLYNRVGTEAFF. Written as DNA, the CDR3 is TGTGCCAGCAGTTTGTACAACAGGGTCGGCACTGAAGCTTTCTTT.

The CDR3 sequence is CAFGKQTANTGELFF. CDR3 DNA sequence: TGTGCCTTTGGTAAACAGACCGCGAACACCGGGGAGCTGTTTTTT. The chain joins TRBV7-9 to TRBJ2-2, with no clear D. In germline, CDR1 is SEHNR, CDR2 FQNEAQ (reference sequence). The CDR3 spans 15 residues. The V gene lost 11 bases and the J gene lost 0 bases, with 16 bases spanning the gap.

The chain has TRBV7-9 and TRBJ2-1; 10 nucleotides align to TRBD2. V was clipped by 6 bases and J by 6 bases; unmatched bases: 14. This CDR3 comprises 17 residues. CDR1 is SEHNR and CDR2 is FQNEAQ in the germline V gene (reference sequence). This CDR3 reads CASRTLPGTSVVNEQFF. The CDR3 DNA follows: TGTGCCAGCAGAACACTTCCCGGGACTAGCGTCGTCAATGAGCAGTTCTTC. Together with reference TRBV7-9 and TRBJ2-1, the CDR3 gives the full variable domain: DTGVSQNPRHKITKRGQNVTFRCDPISEHNRLYWYRQTLGQGPEFLTYFQNEAQLEKSRLLSDRFSAERPKGSFSTLEIQRTEQGDSAMYLCASRTLPGTSVVNEQFFGPGTRLTVL.

V gene TRBV2 combines with J gene TRBJ2-7, with a possible D match to TRBD2 (5 bases). There are 15 residues in the CDR3. Germline V CDR1 and CDR2: SNHLY, FYNNEI. The ends were cut back, 6 bases at V and 5 bases at J, with 20 bases in the middle. The CDR3, as DNA: TGTGCCAGCAGCCCAGAACGGCCGGGGTTCAACGAGCAGTACTTC. It is translated as CASSPERPGFNEQYF.

The J gene is TRBJ1-5, the V gene TRBV28; a possible D gene is TRBD1 (6 bases). Deletions cut 3 bases from V and 3 bases from J, with 12 bases between. CDR1 MDHEN and CDR2 SYDVKM come from the germline V gene. The CDR3 is made up of 15 amino acids. This CDR3 is CASSLSDRFNQPQHF. CDR3 nucleotide sequence: TGTGCCAGCAGTTTGTCCGACAGGTTCAATCAGCCCCAGCATTTT.

The V call is TRBV5-1, the J call TRBJ2-7; weak D call: TRBD2 (7 bases). Germline V gives CDR1 SGHRS, CDR2 YFSETQ. Between the trimmed V and J ends, which lost 3 bases and 2 bases, there was a span of 15 bases. CDR3 length equals 15 residues. The CDR3 DNA reads TGCGCCAGCAGCTCCGGAGGGGGGGCGACCTACGAGCAGTACTTC. It codes for CASSSGGGATYEQYF.

The chain is built from TRBV6-2 or TRBV6-3 and TRBJ1-5; weak D call: TRBD1 (6 bases). CDR1 and CDR2 (germline): MNHEY, SVGEGT. V was pared by 0 bases and J by 6 bases, with 12 bases between. The CDR3 totals 15 residues. The CDR3 sequence: CASSYSGRGTQPQHF. CDR3 coding DNA: TGTGCCAGCAGTTACTCGGGTAGGGGGACTCAGCCCCAGCATTTT.